This is a list of T cell receptor beta chains from one sample in a study of preoperative IRX-2 immunotherapy in early breast cancer. Produced via immunoSEQ multiplex PCR; TCRdb's table is partial and in-frame only. The sample carries 10,000 to 15,000 clones, approximately 91% recorded once. The sample was acquired from a patient treated with IRX-2 immunotherapy. These receptors were collected from a human donor with breast cancer. The CDR3 runs from the conserved cysteine through the conserved F or W. D genes are given only for firm matches. Rows give clone size only sometimes, using once, few, many, or a class for an expanded clone.

TRBJ2-2,NA,few,TRBV2,CASSDYTGELFF,TGTGCCAGCAGTGATTACACCGGGGAGCTGTTTTTT
TRBJ1-1,NA,once,TRBV5-1,CASSLPNTEAFF,TGCGCCAGCAGCTTGCCCAACACTGAAGCTTTCTTT
TRBJ1-4,NA,NA,TRBV15,CATSDRGEKLFF,TGTGCCACCAGCGACCGAGGAGAAAAACTGTTTTTT
TRBJ1-1,NA,NA,TRBV7-2,CASSLSRSEAFF,TGTGCCAGCAGCTTAAGCAGGAGTGAAGCTTTCTTT
TRBJ2-3,NA,once,TRBV19,CASSITSRATDTQYF,TGTGCCAGTAGTATCACGAGTCGAGCCACAGATACGCAGTATTTT
TRBJ1-3,NA,NA,TRBV2,CASRGTRNTIYF,TGTGCCAGCAGGGGGACAAGAAACACCATATATTTT
TRBJ1-5,NA,NA,TRBV23-1,CASTQPENQPQHF,TGCGCCAGCACCCAACCAGAGAATCAGCCCCAGCATTTT
TRBJ1-5,TRBD1,NA,TRBV6-5,CASGLTGTSNQPQHF,TGTGCCAGCGGATTGACAGGGACTAGCAATCAGCCCCAGCATTTT
TRBJ2-3,NA,once,TRBV6-5,CASTEIGSDTQYF,TGTGCCAGCACTGAAATCGGCAGCGATACGCAGTATTTT
TRBJ2-3,NA,NA,TRBV7-9,CASSVSPMGDTQYF,TGTGCCAGCAGCGTGAGTCCCATGGGAGATACGCAGTATTTT
TRBJ1-2,TRBD1,NA,TRBV27,CASSFRDSSGYTF,TGTGCCAGCAGTTTCCGGGACAGCAGTGGCTACACCTTC
TRBJ1-1,TRBD1,NA,TRBV5-1,CASSTTGGRNTEAFF,TGCGCCAGCAGCACCACAGGGGGCCGGAACACTGAAGCTTTCTTT
TRBJ2-3,NA,NA,TRBV27,CASSFGVDTQYF,TGTGCCAGCAGTTTCGGGGTTGATACGCAGTATTTT
TRBJ1-3,NA,NA,TRBV4-2,CASSLGSPGNTIYF,TGTGCCAGCAGTCTAGGGTCGCCTGGAAACACCATATATTTT
TRBJ2-3,NA,NA,TRBV11-3,CASTATSRHTQYF,TGTGCCAGCACCGCGACCTCTCGACATACGCAGTATTTT
TRBJ1-1,NA,few,TRBV30,CAWRKRGSEAFF,TGTGCCTGGAGGAAAAGGGGTTCTGAAGCTTTCTTT
TRBJ1-3,NA,NA,TRBV29-1,CSVEAQAGNTIYF,TGCAGCGTTGAAGCACAGGCTGGAAACACCATATATTTT
TRBJ2-5,NA,NA,TRBV5-1,CASSLGVQVELETQYF,TGCGCCAGCAGCTTGGGAGTACAGGTAGAGCTAGAGACCCAGTACTTC
TRBJ1-5,NA,NA,TRBV18,CASSRDISNQPQHF,TGTGCCAGCTCACGGGATATAAGCAATCAGCCCCAGCATTTT
TRBJ2-1,TRBD1,NA,TRBV29-1,CSVEEGQGIREQFF,TGCAGCGTTGAAGAGGGACAGGGGATTCGTGAGCAGTTCTTC
TRBJ1-1,NA,NA,TRBV14,CASSQNEPQSTEAFF,TGTGCCAGCAGCCAAAATGAGCCACAGTCCACTGAAGCTTTCTTT
TRBJ1-2,NA,NA,TRBV5-4,CASSSVVGNYGYTF,TGTGCCAGCAGCTCGGTTGTAGGGAACTATGGCTACACCTTC
TRBJ1-2,TRBD1,NA,TRBV5-1,CATAAGQGMTNYGYTF,TGCGCCACCGCGGCGGGACAGGGGATGACTAACTATGGCTACACCTTC
TRBJ2-1,TRBD2,NA,TRBV4-1,CASSSREGWVNEQFF,TGCGCCAGCAGCTCCCGGGAGGGCTGGGTGAATGAGCAGTTCTTC
TRBJ2-1,NA,once,TRBV5-1,CASSSDSVGALIEQFF,TGCGCCAGCAGCTCCGACTCAGTTGGGGCCCTAATTGAGCAGTTCTTC
TRBJ2-7,NA,NA,TRBV29-1,CSVVGGASYEQYF,TGCAGCGTTGTAGGAGGGGCCTCCTACGAGCAGTACTTC
TRBJ1-6,NA,NA,TRBV4-2,CASSPPTVHSPLHF,TGTGCCAGCAGCCCCCCGACGGTACATTCACCCCTCCACTTT
TRBJ1-1,NA,NA,TRBV5-5,CASSLEGGGLNTEAFF,TGTGCCAGCAGCTTGGAGGGGGGGGGCTTGAACACTGAAGCTTTCTTT
TRBJ2-3,NA,NA,TRBV2,CASSPAGHIDSTDTQYF,TGTGCCAGCTCCCCTGCGGGGCACATCGATAGCACAGATACGCAGTATTTT
TRBJ1-1,NA,NA,TRBV6-1,CASSGTKPEAFF,TGTGCCAGCAGTGGAACTAAGCCTGAAGCTTTCTTT
TRBJ2-1,NA,NA,TRBV10-1,CASSESKGNEQFF,TGCGCCAGCAGTGAGTCGAAGGGGAATGAGCAGTTCTTC
TRBJ2-1,TRBD2,NA,TRBV5-8,CASSLGAGTSGGERYNEQFF,TGTGCCAGCAGCTTAGGGGCCGGGACTAGCGGGGGGGAACGCTACAATGAGCAGTTCTTC
TRBJ2-7,TRBD1,NA,TRBV15,CATSSGTGIYEQYF,TGTGCCACCAGCTCGGGGACAGGGATCTACGAGCAGTACTTC
TRBJ2-1,NA,NA,TRBV9,CASSVDPGPYNEQFF,TGTGCCAGCAGCGTAGACCCAGGGCCCTACAATGAGCAGTTCTTC
TRBJ2-2,NA,NA,TRBV5-6,CASSLVGQNTGELFF,TGTGCCAGCAGCTTGGTAGGGCAGAACACCGGGGAGCTGTTTTTT
TRBJ2-5,NA,NA,TRBV6-5,CASSYSIGRGLETQYF,TGTGCCAGCAGTTACTCTATCGGGAGGGGGCTGGAGACCCAGTACTTC
TRBJ1-4,NA,NA,TRBV18,CASSSQGVPNEKLFF,TGTGCCAGCTCATCGCAGGGAGTACCTAATGAAAAACTGTTTTTT
TRBJ2-3,TRBD2,NA,TRBV18,CASSPPASGGYTDTQYF,TGTGCCAGCTCACCACCGGCTAGCGGGGGGTACACAGATACGCAGTATTTT
TRBJ2-2,TRBD2,NA,TRBV13,CASSLLTSGTSTGELFF,TGTGCCAGCAGCTTACTGACTAGCGGGACCAGCACCGGGGAGCTGTTTTTT
TRBJ2-6,NA,NA,TRBV5-6,CASSLERGFQPGANVLTF,TGTGCCAGCAGCTTGGAAAGGGGGTTCCAACCTGGGGCCAACGTCCTGACTTTC
TRBJ1-4,TRBD1,NA,TRBV19,CASRDRGDEKLFF,TGTGCCAGCAGGGACAGGGGAGATGAAAAACTGTTTTTT
TRBJ1-5,TRBD1,NA,TRBV2,CASIGQGGQPQHF,TGTGCCAGCATTGGACAGGGGGGGCAGCCCCAGCATTTT
TRBJ2-3,NA,NA,TRBV4-1,CASSQLELDRGRQYF,TGCGCCAGCAGCCAACTGGAGCTAGATCGGGGGAGGCAGTATTTT
TRBJ2-5,TRBD1,NA,TRBV4-1,CASSQVTGVSQYF,TGCGCCAGCAGCCAGGTGACAGGGGTCTCCCAGTACTTC
TRBJ2-1,NA,NA,TRBV6-6,CASSSAVYEQFF,TGTGCCAGCAGTTCCGCAGTATATGAGCAGTTCTTC
TRBJ1-4,NA,NA,TRBV5-1,CASSFNSPVATNEKLFF,TGCGCCAGCAGCTTCAACTCACCTGTTGCAACTAATGAAAAACTGTTTTTT
TRBJ2-3,NA,NA,TRBV6-5,CASSSTYTDTQYF,TGTGCCAGCAGTTCAACTTACACAGATACGCAGTATTTT
TRBJ2-2,NA,NA,TRBV7-9,CASSPKGNTGELFF,TGTGCCAGCAGCCCCAAAGGGAACACCGGGGAGCTGTTTTTT
TRBJ1-2,NA,few,TRBV4-2,CASSQDPRPGRDYGYTF,TGTGCCAGCAGCCAAGATCCACGACCCGGGCGGGACTATGGCTACACCTTC